This TCR beta chain came from a study of cytomegalovirus exposure and HLA in healthy donors. Looking at the study overall: Earlier results showed 117 million unique TCR beta sequences derived from around 170 million T cells.

Worth noting for this clone: Its target is not known.

The study's findings and limits: CMV serostatus was the only immune exposure information that was available. Most of the TCR beta V segments (in an earlier analysis) were productive either about 87% or about 30% of the time.

The PCR was carried out with 60 Vbeta primers and 13 Jbeta primers. The protocol was immunoSEQ multiplex PCR, while the TCRdb copy is restricted to in-frame clones and leaves out a portion. The sample has under 110,000 clones, around 85% seen once. The V and J ends lost 4 bases and 4 bases respectively, with 10 bases between them. This CDR3 spans 13 amino acids. CDR1 is SNHLY, CDR2 FYNNEI, per germline. The chain recombines TRBV2 with TRBJ1-2; D remains unclear. This sequence was found in a man younger than 45 in good health and CMV-seronegative. The specimen sequenced was PBMCs. The CDR3 reads CASSVLSSYGYTF. The CDR3 nucleotides read TGTGCCAGCAGTGTTTTGAGTAGCTATGGCTACACCTTC. Full variable domain (remainder filled in from reference TRBV2 and TRBJ1-2): EPEVTQTPSHQVTQMGQEVILRCVPISNHLYFYWYRQILGQKVEFLVSFYNNEISEKSEIFDDQFSVERPDGSNFTLKIRSTKLEDSAMYFCASSVLSSYGYTFGSGTRLTVV.